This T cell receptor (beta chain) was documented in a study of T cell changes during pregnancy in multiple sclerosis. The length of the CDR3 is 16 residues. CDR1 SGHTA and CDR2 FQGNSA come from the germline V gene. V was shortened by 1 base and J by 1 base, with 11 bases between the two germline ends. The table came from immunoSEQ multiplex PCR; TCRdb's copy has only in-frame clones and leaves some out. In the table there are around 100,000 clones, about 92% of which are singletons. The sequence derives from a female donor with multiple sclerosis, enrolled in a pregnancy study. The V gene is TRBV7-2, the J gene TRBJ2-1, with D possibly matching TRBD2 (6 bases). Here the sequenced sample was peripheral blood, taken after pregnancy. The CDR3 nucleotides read TGTGCCAGCAGCTTAGGTCCGGGGGATTCCTACAATGAGCAGTTCTTC. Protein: CASSLGPGDSYNEQFF. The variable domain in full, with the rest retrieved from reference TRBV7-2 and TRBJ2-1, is GAGVSQSPSNKVTEKGKDVELRCDPISGHTALYWYRQSLGQGLEFLIYFQGNSAPDKSGLPSDRFSAERTGGSVSTLTIQRTQQEDSAVYLCASSLGPGDSYNEQFFGPGTRLTVL.